This passage covers 5 T cell receptor beta chains from one sample sequenced in a study of cytomegalovirus exposure and HLA in healthy donors. PCR involved 60 Vbeta and 13 Jbeta primers. The method was immunoSEQ multiplex PCR; TCRdb's version includes in-frame clones alone and lacks a portion of them. The table has about 180,000 clones, around three quarters seen once. The source material was PBMCs. Receptor source: a middle-aged man in good health and CMV-seronegative.

The chain is built from TRBV19 and TRBJ1-1; D is undetermined. Trimming cost V 5 bases and J 1 base, with 8 bases left between them. This CDR3 has 13 residues. CDR1 is LNHDA, CDR2 SQIVND, per germline (reference sequence). CDR3 DNA sequence: TGTGCCAGTAGTGAGGGTCGGAACACTGAAGCTTTCTTT. Encoded protein: CASSEGRNTEAFF.

The chain has TRBV7-9 and TRBJ2-3; TRBD2 is a possible D gene (5 bases). In germline, CDR1 is SEHNR, CDR2 FQNEAQ (reference sequence). The CDR3 covers 12 residues. V lost 3 bases to trimming and J lost 6 bases, with 7 bases between them. CDR3 sequence: CASSFSADTQYF. CDR3 coding DNA: TGTGCCAGCAGCTTTAGCGCCGATACGCAGTATTTT.

This clone was detected a few times. The rearrangement links TRBV5-1 to TRBJ2-7, with a tentative D call TRBD2 (6 bases). Trimming took 0 bases from V and 2 from J, leaving 15 bases between them. From germline, CDR1 is SGHRS and CDR2 YFSETQ. The CDR3 runs 16 residues. CDR3 nucleotides: TGCGCCAGCAGCTTGGTTGGGGACTGGAGAACCTACGAGCAGTACTTC. Translating gives CASSLVGDWRTYEQYF. Full variable domain (missing parts from reference TRBV5-1 and TRBJ2-7): KAGVTQTPRYLIKTRGQQVTLSCSPISGHRSVSWYQQTPGQGLQFLFEYFSETQRNKGNFPGRFSGRQFSNSRSEMNVSTLELGDSALYLCASSLVGDWRTYEQYFGPGTRLTVT.

The rearrangement joins TRBV2 to TRBJ1-2; 7 nucleotides match TRBD1. With V trimmed by 7 bases and J by 0 bases, 5 bases remained unmatched. This CDR3 is 14 amino acids long. CDR1 is SNHLY, CDR2 FYNNEI, per germline. The CDR3 bases are TGTGCCAGCATTACGGACAGGACTAACTATGGCTACACCTTC. Translation: CASITDRTNYGYTF.

The CDR3 is CASSRSGTGDLNTEAFF. DNA for the CDR3: TGTGCCAGCAGTCGATCCGGGACAGGGGACTTGAACACTGAAGCTTTCTTT. The chain couples TRBV7-8 to TRBJ1-1, with 10 bases that match TRBD1. The ends lost 6 bases at V and 0 bases at J; junction bases unmatched: 10. The CDR3 loop spans 17 amino acids. Per the germline V gene, CDR1 is SGHVS and CDR2 is FQNEAQ.